These 16 T cell receptor beta chains share one sample of origin, sequenced in a study of T cells in Graves' hyperthyroidism and ophthalmopathy. It was RNA transcripts that yielded the amplified TCR beta CDR3 regions. TCR CDR3 underwent first-round RT-PCR with the HTBI primer set. TCRdb re-analysed the multiplex PCR reads in MiXCR, keeping a single row per CDR3 protein. The sample shows around 420,000 distinct CDR3 sequences, roughly 15% of them seen only once. Sequences were obtained from blood. These receptors were taken from a woman between 18 and 30 years old with Graves' hyperthyroidism.

This clonotype has only a few counts. The chain joins TRBV19 to TRBJ2-7, with TRBD2 matching 13 bases. The V segment lost 5 bases and the J segment 1 base; nucleotides outside the gene matches: 8. Germline CDR1 and CDR2: LNHDA and SQIVND (reference sequence). This CDR3 comprises 17 residues. CDR3 DNA: TGTGCCAGTAGTTCCCGACTAGCGGGAGGCAGATCCTACGAGCAGTACTTC. Translation gives CASSSRLAGGRSYEQYF.

A word on this clonotype: A read error may explain this, as a much larger clone is one base away. The chain employs TRBV29-1 and TRBJ1-1; D remains unclear. In germline, CDR1 is SQVTM, CDR2 ANQGSEA. V lost 7 bases to trimming and J lost 5 bases, with 17 bases between them. CDR3 length equals 13 residues. The CDR3 is CSAAQGQATEAFF. In DNA form, the CDR3 reads TGCAGCGCCGCCCAAGGCCAGGCGACTGAAGCTTTCTTT. The full variable domain, completed using reference TRBV29-1 and TRBJ1-1, is SAVISQKPSRDICQRGTSLTIQCQVDSQVTMMFWYRQQPGQSLTLIATANQGSEATYESGFVIDKFPISRPNLTFSTLTVSNMSPEDSSIYLCSAAQGQATEAFFGQGTRLTVV.

V and J are TRBV19 and TRBJ2-2; D may be TRBD1 (6 bases). The CDR3 is made up of 14 amino acids. Trimming stripped 4 bases from V and 5 bases from J, with 11 bases between. Germline CDR1 is LNHDA and CDR2 is SQIVND (reference sequence). The DNA for the CDR3 is TGTGCCAGTAGTAAGCAGGGGTTTACCGGGGAGCTGTTTTTT. Translation: CASSKQGFTGELFF.

At least ten counts were recorded for this clonotype. V usage is TRBV28 and J usage is TRBJ1-2, with 7 bases lining up with TRBD1. V lost 3 bases, J lost 0 bases, and 4 bases stayed unmatched. CDR3 size: 15 residues. Germline CDR1 reads MDHEN; CDR2 reads SYDVKM. CDR3 sequence: CASSLGGTANYGYTF. The CDR3 region has the DNA TGTGCCAGCAGTTTGGGGGGGACAGCTAACTATGGCTACACCTTC.

This clonotype was recorded a few times. The J gene is TRBJ2-5, the V gene TRBV28; 13 positions match TRBD2. Trimming at V came to 6 bases and at J to 2 bases, leaving 12 bases not matched to a gene. The CDR3 spans 18 residues. Germline CDR1 MDHEN, CDR2 SYDVKM. Written as DNA, the CDR3 is TGTGCCAGCAGCGAAACTAGCGGGAGGGGTCCCAGACAAGAGACCCAGTACTTC. This sequence encodes CASSETSGRGPRQETQYF. The variable domain in full, with the rest retrieved from reference TRBV28 and TRBJ2-5, is DVKVTQSSRYLVKRTGEKVFLECVQDMDHENMFWYRQDPGLGLRLIYFSYDVKMKEKGDIPEGYSVSREKKERFSLILESASTNQTSMYLCASSETSGRGPRQETQYFGPGTRLLVL.

This clonotype was recorded a few times. V gene TRBV5-6 combines with J gene TRBJ2-7; D may match TRBD1 or TRBD2 (6 bases each). The V end was cut by 5 bases, the J end by 7 bases, with 22 bases between. Germline CDR1 is SGHDT and CDR2 is YYEEEE. The CDR3 has 15 amino acids. The DNA of the CDR3 is TGTGCCAGCAGATCCCGCCTGGAGGGGGGCTGGGAGCAGTACTTC. Translation gives CASRSRLEGGWEQYF.

This clonotype was observed many times. CDR3 coding DNA: TGTGCCAGCTCAGGACAAGGAGCCGGTGAGCAGTTCTTC. Encoded protein: CASSGQGAGEQFF. J is TRBJ2-1 and V is TRBV18; maybe TRBD1 (5 bases). The germline V gene has CDR1 KGHSH and CDR2 LQKENI. The V end lost 5 bases, the J end lost 9 bases, and 14 bases lay between the germline ends. The length of the CDR3 is 13 residues.

This clonotype was observed many times. The genes are TRBV2 and TRBJ2-7; no clear D. The CDR3 runs 14 residues. Germline V gives CDR1 SNHLY, CDR2 FYNNEI. Trimming cost V 4 bases and J 0 bases, with 10 bases left between them. CDR3 sequence: CASSASWISYEQYF. CDR3 sequence (DNA): TGTGCCAGCAGTGCGAGTTGGATCTCCTACGAGCAGTACTTC.

This clonotype was detected many times. CDR3 nucleotide sequence: TGTGCCAGCAGCTATAGAAACAGGGATGAGCAGTTCTTC. Protein product: CASSYRNRDEQFF. The chain combines TRBV12-3 or TRBV12-4 with TRBJ2-1; tentatively, D is TRBD1 (6 bases). V was shortened by 6 bases and J by 8 bases, with 14 bases between the two germline ends. The CDR3 loop spans 13 amino acids.

The chain combines TRBV20-1 with TRBJ2-3, with D hard to call. Trimming took 3 bases from V and 0 from J, leaving 4 bases between them. CDR1 and CDR2 (germline): DFQATT, SNEGSKA (reference sequence). This CDR3 contains 12 residues. CDR3 coding DNA: TGCAGTGCTAGCGACAGCACAGATACGCAGTATTTT. Translation gives CSASDSTDTQYF.

This clonotype showed up just a few times. The V and J genes are TRBV20-1 and TRBJ2-5; 8 bases map to TRBD2. J lost 5 bases, V lost 4 bases, and 3 bases had no gene match. The CDR3 sequence is 12 residues long. CDR1 and CDR2 from the germline V gene are DFQATT and SNEGSKA (reference sequence). The CDR3 sequence is CSATAGDETQYF. The DNA for the CDR3 is TGCAGTGCTACAGCGGGAGACGAGACCCAGTACTTC.

This clonotype has a count of ten or more. The V call is TRBV5-1, the J call TRBJ2-1, with a possible D match to TRBD2 (5 bases). The germline CDR1 and CDR2 sequences are SGHRS and YFSETQ. The CDR3 spans 14 residues. V gave up 6 bases and J gave up 5 bases, with 15 bases separating them. The DNA of the CDR3 is TGCGCCAGCAAGAGGGCGGGCGGCGACAATGAGCAGTTCTTC. Its protein is CASKRAGGDNEQFF.

Many counts were recorded for this clonotype. This rearrangement joins TRBV11-3 to TRBJ1-1; no reliable D call. Germline V gives CDR1 SGHNT, CDR2 YENEEA. CDR3 length: 13 amino acids. V was clipped by 2 bases and J by 0 bases, with 4 bases between them. The CDR3 is CASSLLVNTEAFF. In nucleotides, the CDR3 is TGTGCCAGCAGCTTACTAGTGAACACTGAAGCTTTCTTT.

This clonotype occurred a few times. A much larger clone differs from this one at a single base, so this may be a read error. CDR3 sequence (DNA): TGTGCCAGCGGCCAAGCGCCGAACACTGAAGCTTTCTTT. It specifies CASGQAPNTEAFF. V usage is TRBV14 and J usage is TRBJ1-1; D is undetermined. CDR3 length equals 13 residues. The germline V gene has CDR1 SGHDN and CDR2 FVKESK. Using reference TRBV14 and TRBJ1-1 for the parts outside the CDR3, the full variable domain is EAGVTQFPSHSVIEKGQTVTLRCDPISGHDNLYWYRRVMGKEIKFLLHFVKESKQDESGMPNNRFLAERTGGTYSTLKVQPAELEDSGVYFCASGQAPNTEAFFGQGTRLTVV.

This clonotype showed up many times. The gene calls are TRBV13 and TRBJ2-1, with 10 bases that match TRBD1. V was pared by 4 bases and J by 4 bases, with 10 bases of the junction left unmatched. This CDR3 contains 17 residues. Germline CDR1 PRHDT, CDR2 FYEKMQ (reference sequence). The CDR3 protein is CASSYTTGTGVYNEQFF. In DNA, the CDR3 is TGTGCCAGCAGCTATACTACCGGGACAGGGGTTTACAATGAGCAGTTCTTC. Combining the CDR3 with reference TRBV13 and TRBJ2-1 gives the whole variable domain AAGVIQSPRHLIKEKRETATLKCYPIPRHDTVYWYQQGPGQDPQFLISFYEKMQSDKGSIPDRFSAQQFSDYHSELNMSSLELGDSALYFCASSYTTGTGVYNEQFFGPGTRLTVL.

The table lists this clonotype with many counts. V and J are TRBV6-1 and TRBJ2-1, with D tentatively TRBD1 (5 bases). Germline V lookup: CDR1 MNHNS, CDR2 SASEGT. The V gene lost 5 bases and the J gene lost 6 bases, with 11 bases spanning the gap. This CDR3 has 13 residues. This CDR3 is CASSLQGINEQFF. The CDR3 DNA is TGTGCCAGCAGTCTCCAGGGTATCAATGAGCAGTTCTTC.